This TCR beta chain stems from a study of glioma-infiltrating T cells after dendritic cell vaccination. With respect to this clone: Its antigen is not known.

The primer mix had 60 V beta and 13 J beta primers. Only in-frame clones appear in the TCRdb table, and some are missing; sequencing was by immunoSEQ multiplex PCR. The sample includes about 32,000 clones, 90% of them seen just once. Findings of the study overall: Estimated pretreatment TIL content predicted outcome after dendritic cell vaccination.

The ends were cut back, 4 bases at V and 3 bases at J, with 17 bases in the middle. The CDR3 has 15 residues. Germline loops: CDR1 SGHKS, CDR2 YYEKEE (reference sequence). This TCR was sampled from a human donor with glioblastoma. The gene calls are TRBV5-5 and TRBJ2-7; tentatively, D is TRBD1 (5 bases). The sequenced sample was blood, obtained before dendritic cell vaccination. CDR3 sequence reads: CASSPTAGNFYEQYF. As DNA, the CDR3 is TGTGCCAGCAGCCCGACGGCAGGGAACTTCTACGAGCAGTACTTC.